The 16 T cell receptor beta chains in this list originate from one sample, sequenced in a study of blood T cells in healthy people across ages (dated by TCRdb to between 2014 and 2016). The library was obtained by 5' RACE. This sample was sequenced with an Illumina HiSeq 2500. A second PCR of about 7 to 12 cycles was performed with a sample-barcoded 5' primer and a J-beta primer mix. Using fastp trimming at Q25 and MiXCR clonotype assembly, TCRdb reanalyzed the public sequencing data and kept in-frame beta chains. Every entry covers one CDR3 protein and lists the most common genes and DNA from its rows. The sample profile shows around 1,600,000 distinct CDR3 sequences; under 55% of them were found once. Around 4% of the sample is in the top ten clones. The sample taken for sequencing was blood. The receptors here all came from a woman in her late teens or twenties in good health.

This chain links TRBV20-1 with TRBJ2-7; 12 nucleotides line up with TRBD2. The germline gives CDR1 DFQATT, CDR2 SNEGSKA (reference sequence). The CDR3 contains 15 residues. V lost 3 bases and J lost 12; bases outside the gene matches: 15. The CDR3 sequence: CSARETSGGLNIRYF. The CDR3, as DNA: TGCAGTGCTAGGGAGACTAGCGGGGGATTAAACATTCGGTACTTC.

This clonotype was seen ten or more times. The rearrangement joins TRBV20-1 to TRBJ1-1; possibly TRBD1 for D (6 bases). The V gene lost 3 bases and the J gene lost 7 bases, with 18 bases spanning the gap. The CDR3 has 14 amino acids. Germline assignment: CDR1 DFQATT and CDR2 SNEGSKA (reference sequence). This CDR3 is CSARPPGQRDEAFF. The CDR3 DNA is TGCAGTGCTAGGCCCCCGGGACAACGGGATGAAGCTTTCTTT.

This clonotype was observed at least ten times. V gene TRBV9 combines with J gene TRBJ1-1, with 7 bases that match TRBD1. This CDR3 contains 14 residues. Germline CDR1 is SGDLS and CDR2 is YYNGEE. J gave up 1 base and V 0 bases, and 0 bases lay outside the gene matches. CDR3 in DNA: TGTGCCAGCAGCGTAGACAGGGGGAACACTGAAGCTTTCTTT. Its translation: CASSVDRGNTEAFF.

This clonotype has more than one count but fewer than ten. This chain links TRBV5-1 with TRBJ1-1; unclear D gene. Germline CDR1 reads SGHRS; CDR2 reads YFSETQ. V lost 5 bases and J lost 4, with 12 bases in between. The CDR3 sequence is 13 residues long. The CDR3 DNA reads TGCGCCAGCAGAGCCGGGTTTAGCACTGAAGCTTTCTTT. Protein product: CASRAGFSTEAFF.

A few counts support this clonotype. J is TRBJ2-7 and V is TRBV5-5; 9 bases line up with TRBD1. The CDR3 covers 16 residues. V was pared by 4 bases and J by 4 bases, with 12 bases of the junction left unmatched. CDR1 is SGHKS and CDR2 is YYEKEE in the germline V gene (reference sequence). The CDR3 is CASSQNAGTGIYEQYF. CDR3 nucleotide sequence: TGTGCCAGCAGCCAAAATGCCGGGACAGGGATTTACGAGCAGTACTTC.

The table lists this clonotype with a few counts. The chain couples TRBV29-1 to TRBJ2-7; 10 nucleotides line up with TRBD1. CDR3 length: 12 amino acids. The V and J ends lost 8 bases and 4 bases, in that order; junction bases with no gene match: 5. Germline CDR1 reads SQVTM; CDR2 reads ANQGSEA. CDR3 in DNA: TGCAGCATCAGGACAGGGGGGTACGAGCAGTACTTC. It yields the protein CSIRTGGYEQYF.

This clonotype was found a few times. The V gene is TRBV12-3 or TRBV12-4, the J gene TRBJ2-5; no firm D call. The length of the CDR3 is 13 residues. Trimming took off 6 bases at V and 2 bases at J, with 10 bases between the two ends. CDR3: CASRIWAQETQYF. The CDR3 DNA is TGTGCCAGCAGGATCTGGGCACAAGAGACCCAGTACTTC.

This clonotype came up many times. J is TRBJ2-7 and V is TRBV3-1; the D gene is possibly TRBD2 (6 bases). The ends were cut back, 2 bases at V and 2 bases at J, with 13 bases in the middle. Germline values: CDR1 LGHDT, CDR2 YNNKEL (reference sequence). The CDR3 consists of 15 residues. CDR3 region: CASSQIGGGPYEQYF. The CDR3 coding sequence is TGTGCCAGCAGCCAAATTGGAGGAGGGCCCTACGAGCAGTACTTC.

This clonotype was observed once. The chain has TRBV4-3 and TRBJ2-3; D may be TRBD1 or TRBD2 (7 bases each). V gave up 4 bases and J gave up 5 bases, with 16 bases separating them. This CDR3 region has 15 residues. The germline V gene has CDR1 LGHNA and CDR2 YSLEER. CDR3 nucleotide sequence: TGCGCCAGCAGCCTAGGGGGCGGGAGAGGAGATACGCAGTATTTT. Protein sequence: CASSLGGGRGDTQYF.

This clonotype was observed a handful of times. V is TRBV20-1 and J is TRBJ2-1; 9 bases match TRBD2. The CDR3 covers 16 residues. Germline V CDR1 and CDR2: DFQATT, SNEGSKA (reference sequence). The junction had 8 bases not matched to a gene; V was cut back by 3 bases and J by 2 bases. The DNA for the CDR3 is TGCAGTGCTAGTAAGACTAGCGGAGACCCCTACAATGAGCAGTTCTTC. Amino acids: CSASKTSGDPYNEQFF.

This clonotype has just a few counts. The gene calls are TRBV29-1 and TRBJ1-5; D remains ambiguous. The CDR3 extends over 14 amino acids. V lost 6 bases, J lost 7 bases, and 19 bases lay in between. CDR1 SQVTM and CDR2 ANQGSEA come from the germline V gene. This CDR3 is CSVGGLSPGQPQHF. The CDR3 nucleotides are TGCAGCGTAGGTGGACTTTCCCCGGGACAGCCCCAGCATTTT. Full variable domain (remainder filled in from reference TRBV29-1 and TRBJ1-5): SAVISQKPSRDICQRGTSLTIQCQVDSQVTMMFWYRQQPGQSLTLIATANQGSEATYESGFVIDKFPISRPNLTFSTLTVSNMSPEDSSIYLCSVGGLSPGQPQHFGDGTRLSIL.

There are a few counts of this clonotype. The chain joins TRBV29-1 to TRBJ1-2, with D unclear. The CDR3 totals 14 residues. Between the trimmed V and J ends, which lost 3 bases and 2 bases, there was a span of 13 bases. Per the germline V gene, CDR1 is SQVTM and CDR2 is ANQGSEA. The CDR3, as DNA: TGCAGCGTTGAGACACTCCCCTCCAACTATGGCTACACCTTC. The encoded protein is CSVETLPSNYGYTF.

CDR3 nucleotide sequence: TGTGCCAGCAGCTTAGGGACTAGCGCGGCAAATCCAGAGGATGAGCAGTTCTTC. Its protein product is CASSLGTSAANPEDEQFF. This chain links TRBV11-2 with TRBJ2-1, with TRBD2 matching over 9 bases. The CDR3 runs 18 residues. Losses at the gene ends were 1 base for V and 8 bases for J; bases not matched to a gene: 15. The germline V gene has CDR1 SGHAT and CDR2 FQNNGV.

The CDR3 loop reads CASSYFGQGPTEAFF. The CDR3 nucleotides are TGTGCCAGCAGTTACTTCGGACAGGGGCCCACTGAAGCTTTCTTT. The J gene is TRBJ1-1, the V gene TRBV6-2 or TRBV6-3, with 9 nucleotides matching TRBD1. The CDR3 spans 15 residues. With V trimmed by 1 base and J by 4 bases, 4 bases remained unmatched. The germline V gene has CDR1 MNHEY and CDR2 SVGEGT.

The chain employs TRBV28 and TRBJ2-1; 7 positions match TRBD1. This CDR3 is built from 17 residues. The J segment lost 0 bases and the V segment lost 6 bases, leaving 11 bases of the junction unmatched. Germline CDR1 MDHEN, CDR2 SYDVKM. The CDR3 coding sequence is TGTGCCAGCAGGCCGGGACAGACATTTGGCTCCTACAATGAGCAGTTCTTC. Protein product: CASRPGQTFGSYNEQFF.

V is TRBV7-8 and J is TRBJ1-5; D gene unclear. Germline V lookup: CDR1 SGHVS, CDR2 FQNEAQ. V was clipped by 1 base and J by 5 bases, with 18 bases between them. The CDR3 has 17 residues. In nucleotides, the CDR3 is TGTGCCAGCAGCTTAGGTGTTCTAGCGAGGCTTCATCAGCCCCAGCATTTT. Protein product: CASSLGVLARLHQPQHF.